This record concerns one T cell receptor beta chain sequence. Its antigen remains unidentified. The PCR made use of 60 Vbeta and 13 Jbeta primers. Here immunoSEQ multiplex PCR was the method, and the copy in TCRdb shows in-frame clones only, minus some. This table has over 150,000 clones, 74% appearing once. The sample originates from a study of cytomegalovirus exposure and HLA in healthy donors. Whole-study results and caveats: About 87% or about 30% of the time was how often most TCR beta V segments were productive, according to an earlier analysis. The study dropped some indistinguishable V segments, TRBV6-2 and TRBV6-3 among them. Common viral pathogens (according to a later analysis) appeared linked to several of the most significant clusters. An analysis was carried out at a later point. It showed that HLA-associated TCR beta chains were more clonally expanded than equally common non-associated chains.

Germline V lookup: CDR1 SGHRS, CDR2 YFSETQ. The CDR3 consists of 14 residues. V was clipped by 1 base and J by 6 bases; unmatched bases: 2. The origin of this receptor is a man aged 30-40 years in good health and CMV-seronegative. The source material was PBMCs. The chain carries TRBV5-1 and TRBJ2-1; TRBD2 matches at 9 bases. The CDR3 reads CASSLPSGANEQFF. The CDR3 region has the DNA TGCGCCAGCAGCTTGCCTAGCGGGGCCAATGAGCAGTTCTTC.